A selection of T cell receptor beta chains follows, all from one sample in a study of OX40 agonist ivuxolimab in advanced cancers. Assay: immunoSEQ multiplex PCR; the TCRdb copy retains only in-frame clones and omits some. Of about 91,000 clones in the sample, about nine tenths were seen once. The specimen was CD4+ or CD8+ T cells sorted from blood, collected in a trial of the OX40 agonist ivuxolimab. These receptors were collected from an adult with an advanced solid tumor such as melanoma, head and neck, liver or kidney cancer. Each CDR3 is given with its conserved first and last residue. The D gene is left open where the match is weak. Where a row states a size, it is once, few, many or the class of an expanded clone; other rows omit it.

clone_size: NA; j_call: TRBJ2-7; v_call: TRBV6-5; d_call: TRBD1; cdr3_aa: CASRTTGTGAYEQYF; cdr3_nt: TGTGCCAGCAGGACCACCGGGACAGGGGCTTACGAGCAGTACTTC
clone_size: NA; j_call: TRBJ1-1; v_call: TRBV7-9; d_call: NA; cdr3_aa: CASSLEGNTEAFF; cdr3_nt: TGTGCCAGCAGCTTAGAAGGGAACACTGAAGCTTTCTTT
clone_size: NA; j_call: TRBJ1-5; v_call: TRBV11-2; d_call: NA; cdr3_aa: CASSLDGQLNQPQHF; cdr3_nt: TGTGCCAGCAGCTTAGACGGACAGTTAAATCAGCCCCAGCATTTT
clone_size: NA; j_call: TRBJ2-7; v_call: TRBV27; d_call: TRBD1; cdr3_aa: CASRKPGQETYEQYF; cdr3_nt: TGTGCCAGCAGAAAACCGGGACAGGAGACCTACGAGCAGTACTTC
clone_size: NA; j_call: TRBJ2-7; v_call: TRBV29-1; d_call: NA; cdr3_aa: CSAEGVGDEQYF; cdr3_nt: TGCAGCGCTGAGGGGGTCGGCGACGAGCAGTACTTC
clone_size: once; j_call: TRBJ2-2; v_call: TRBV5-1; d_call: TRBD2; cdr3_aa: CASSLAGLASGELFF; cdr3_nt: TGCGCCAGCAGCTTGGCAGGACTAGCATCCGGGGAGCTGTTTTTT
clone_size: NA; j_call: TRBJ2-2; v_call: TRBV27; d_call: NA; cdr3_aa: CASSFVGHLGGGELFF; cdr3_nt: TGTGCCAGCAGTTTCGTGGGCCACTTAGGCGGCGGGGAGCTGTTTTTT
clone_size: NA; j_call: TRBJ2-7; v_call: TRBV7-9; d_call: NA; cdr3_aa: CASSLGPEYEQYF; cdr3_nt: TGTGCCAGCAGCTTAGGACCGGAATACGAGCAGTACTTC
clone_size: NA; j_call: TRBJ2-3; v_call: TRBV7-9; d_call: TRBD2; cdr3_aa: CASSSRRVAGSTDTQYF; cdr3_nt: TGTGCCAGCAGCTCTCGTAGGGTAGCGGGAAGCACAGATACGCAGTATTTT
clone_size: NA; j_call: TRBJ1-1; v_call: TRBV11-3; d_call: NA; cdr3_aa: CASSGGGRRPEAFF; cdr3_nt: TGTGCCAGCAGCGGGGGTGGTCGCCGCCCTGAAGCTTTCTTT
clone_size: NA; j_call: TRBJ1-1; v_call: TRBV6-6; d_call: NA; cdr3_aa: CASSYSTGGGYTEAFF; cdr3_nt: TGTGCCAGCAGTTACTCGACCGGTGGGGGGTACACTGAAGCTTTCTTT
clone_size: NA; j_call: TRBJ1-6; v_call: TRBV19; d_call: TRBD1; cdr3_aa: CASRLRGQGAGDSPLHF; cdr3_nt: TGTGCCAGTAGGCTTCGGGGACAGGGCGCCGGGGACTCACCCCTCCACTTT
clone_size: NA; j_call: TRBJ2-5; v_call: TRBV6-5; d_call: TRBD1; cdr3_aa: CASRLGQGPETQYF; cdr3_nt: TGTGCCAGCCGCTTGGGACAGGGGCCCGAGACCCAGTACTTC
clone_size: few; j_call: TRBJ1-5; v_call: TRBV6-5; d_call: NA; cdr3_aa: CASSYQPYTNQPQHF; cdr3_nt: TGTGCCAGCAGTTACCAACCTTATACAAATCAGCCCCAGCATTTT